Each of the 3 T cell receptor beta chains below was sequenced from the same sample in a study of blood T cell repertoires in COVID-19. Sequencing was performed with immunoSEQ multiplex PCR; in TCRdb, only in-frame clones are kept and a portion is missing. The table includes about 140,000 clones, 75% to 85% detected once. Sequenced input: peripheral blood. The receptors here all came from a woman aged 80 or over with active or convalescent COVID-19.

The CDR3 reads CASRGQWNTEAFF. CDR3 bases: TGTGCCAGCAGAGGACAGTGGAACACTGAAGCTTTCTTT. The rearrangement links TRBV28 to TRBJ1-1, with a possible D match to TRBD1 (6 bases). V was clipped by 6 bases and J by 1 base, with 9 bases between them. Germline assignment: CDR1 MDHEN and CDR2 SYDVKM. The CDR3 covers 13 residues.

This clone was seen a handful of times. The chain has TRBV3-1 (or the pseudogene TRBV3-2) and TRBJ2-3; 8 bases match TRBD2. Trimming removed 4 bases from V and 5 bases from J; junction bases left unmatched: 8. The germline V gene encodes CDR1 LGHDT and CDR2 YNNKEL (reference sequence). The length of the CDR3 is 15 residues. The CDR3 protein is CASSLRSGGRDTQYF. The CDR3 coding sequence is TGTGCCAGCAGCCTTAGAAGCGGGGGAAGAGATACGCAGTATTTT.

J is TRBJ2-3 and V is TRBV9, with TRBD2 matching 9 bases. The V gene's germline CDR1 is SGDLS and CDR2 YYNGEE. After removal of 2 bases from V and 4 bases from J, the junction contained 2 bases not matched to a gene. This CDR3 comprises 14 residues. The CDR3 bases are TGTGCCAGCAGCGTTAGCGGGGGAGCAGATACGCAGTATTTT. Amino acids: CASSVSGGADTQYF.